The clone carrying this T cell receptor beta chain was detected a few times. Its antigen is still unknown. The data originate from a study of beta chain features in type 1 diabetes. Study at large: Sorted cell examination encompassed over 90,000,000 cells across all samples. Notes on the study in general: VDJ junctions from patients with type 1 diabetes contained fewer insertions and more deletions. Still unanswered here is whether HLA type influences TCRB rearrangement.

Sequenced material consisted of expressed TCRB transcripts (all of the isolated RNA was reverse transcribed). Profiling relied on immunoSEQ multiplex PCR, and the TCRdb table lists in-frame clones only, not all of them. The data hold 330,000 or so clones, with 20% observed a single time. Sorted cells reached over 98% purity in every population. Per germline, CDR1 MNHNS and CDR2 SASEGT. Trimming took off 4 bases at V and 1 base at J, with 10 bases between the two ends. The CDR3 spans 14 residues. The specimen sequenced was naive CD4+ T cells from blood. The origin of this receptor is a woman younger than 35 in good health. V and J are TRBV6-1 and TRBJ1-1; D is perhaps TRBD1 (5 bases). The CDR3 loop reads CASSVGGANTEAFF. CDR3 sequence (DNA): TGTGCCAGCAGTGTGGGGGGAGCGAACACTGAAGCTTTCTTT.